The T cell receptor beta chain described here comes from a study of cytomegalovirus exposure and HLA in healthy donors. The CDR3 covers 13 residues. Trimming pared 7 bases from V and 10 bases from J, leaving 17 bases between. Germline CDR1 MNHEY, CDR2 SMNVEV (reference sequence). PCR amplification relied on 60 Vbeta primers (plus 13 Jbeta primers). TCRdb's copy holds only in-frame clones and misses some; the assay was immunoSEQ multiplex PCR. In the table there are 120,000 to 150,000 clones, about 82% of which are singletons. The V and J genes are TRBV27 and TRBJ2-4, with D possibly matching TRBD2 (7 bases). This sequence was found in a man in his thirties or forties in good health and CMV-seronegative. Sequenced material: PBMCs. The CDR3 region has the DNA TGTGCCAGCACCGAGGGGGGGGCAAGGATTCAGTACTTC. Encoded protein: CASTEGGARIQYF.